This T cell receptor (beta chain) was documented in a study of blood T cell repertoires in COVID-19. Across the study: Sample material is recorded as cDNA or gDNA derived from T cells, B-cell-depleted T cells, or PBMCs.

Libraries were prepared by immunoSEQ multiplex PCR; TCRdb keeps only in-frame clonotypes and omits some of them. The sample lists around 250,000 clones, more than 75% occurring once. V lost 0 bases, J lost 0 bases, and 7 bases lay in between. The CDR3 length is 15 residues. CDR1 SEHNR and CDR2 FQNEAQ come from the germline V gene (reference sequence). Residents of approximately 25 US areas, aged 18 to 89 years, made up the participants. In Cohort 3, a recovered donor had either two negative PCRs, clearance, or symptom resolution. The chain joins TRBV7-9 to TRBJ2-3; D unclear. The TCR sequence derives from a man aged 18 to 30 who had recovered from COVID-19. The sample consisted of PBMCs or T cells enriched from blood (not recorded which). The CDR3 bases are TGTGCCAGCAGCTTAGCCTTGACTAGCACAGATACGCAGTATTTT. This sequence encodes CASSLALTSTDTQYF. The full variable domain, completed using reference TRBV7-9 and TRBJ2-3, is DTGVSQNPRHKITKRGQNVTFRCDPISEHNRLYWYRQTLGQGPEFLTYFQNEAQLEKSRLLSDRFSAERPKGSFSTLEIQRTEQGDSAMYLCASSLALTSTDTQYFGPGTRLTVL.